The 24 T cell receptor beta chains below all came from one sample that was sequenced in a study of blood T cells in healthy people across ages. Sample-barcoded 5' priming and a J-beta primer mix drove a second PCR of about 7 to 12 cycles. Via MiXCR, TCRdb re-called the 5' RACE reads, giving one row per CDR3 protein. The sample includes 1,500,000 or so distinct CDR3 sequences, approximately 39% seen only once; the top ten take approximately 4.1%. The specimen was blood. Receptors originate from a woman under 30 in good health.

This clonotype was counted between two and nine times. This rearrangement joins TRBV20-1 to TRBJ2-7, with 8 bases identical to TRBD1. Germline assignment: CDR1 DFQATT and CDR2 SNEGSKA (reference sequence). The CDR3 length is 14 residues. V lost 6 bases to trimming and J lost 3 bases; unmatched junction nucleotides: 10. The chain's CDR3 is CSAARTGFDYEQYF. Here the CDR3 DNA reads TGCAGTGCCGCAAGGACAGGGTTTGACTACGAGCAGTACTTC.

This clonotype has more than one count but fewer than ten. The genes are TRBV6-6 and TRBJ1-2, with a tentative D call TRBD1 (5 bases). V was pared by 6 bases and J by 3 bases, with 8 bases between. The length of the CDR3 is 12 residues. Germline CDR1 and CDR2: MNHNY and SVGAGI (reference sequence). The CDR3 DNA is TGTGCCAGCAGGGCGGGACACTATGGCTACACCTTC. It is translated as CASRAGHYGYTF.

The chain joins TRBV3-1 to TRBJ1-2; 8 bases map to TRBD1. V was clipped by 4 bases and J by 1 base; unmatched bases: 5. Germline V gene data show CDR1 as LGHDT and CDR2 as YNNKEL (reference sequence). This CDR3 has 15 residues. The CDR3, as DNA: TGTGCCAGCAGCCTTTCAGGGGGCCGTAACTATGGCTACACCTTC. Translation: CASSLSGGRNYGYTF.

The CDR3 region is CASSLGLVPQYF. The CDR3 DNA is TGTGCCAGCAGCTTAGGACTAGTTCCCCAGTACTTC. The V gene is TRBV7-2, the J gene TRBJ2-7, with D perhaps TRBD2 (6 bases). The length of the CDR3 is 12 residues. V was cut by 1 base and J by 10 bases, with 11 bases left in between. Germline CDR1 and CDR2: SGHTA and FQGNSA.

The V call is TRBV4-2, the J call TRBJ2-2; TRBD1 or TRBD2 may be the D gene (5 bases each). Germline-derived CDR1 and CDR2 are LGHNA and YNFKEQ. The CDR3 consists of 17 residues. The V end was cut by 4 bases, the J end by 3 bases, with 18 bases between. The CDR3 nucleotides are TGTGCCAGCAGCCGGATCTCGGGACCTCCAGACACCGGGGAGCTGTTTTTT. Residues: CASSRISGPPDTGELFF.

This clonotype was seen a handful of times. V gene TRBV7-8 combines with J gene TRBJ2-2; TRBD1 aligns across 11 bases. After removal of 5 bases from V and 5 bases from J, the junction contained 10 bases not matched to a gene. The CDR3 runs 17 residues. Germline values: CDR1 SGHVS, CDR2 FQNEAQ. The CDR3: CASSPSGQGAPTGELFF. As DNA, the CDR3 is TGTGCCAGCAGCCCGAGCGGACAGGGGGCGCCTACCGGGGAGCTGTTTTTT. Full variable domain (remainder filled in from reference TRBV7-8 and TRBJ2-2): GAGVSQSPRYKVAKRGQDVALRCDPISGHVSLFWYQQALGQGPEFLTYFQNEAQLDKSGLPSDRFFAERPEGSVSTLKIQRTQQEDSAVYLCASSPSGQGAPTGELFFGEGSRLTVL.

This clonotype has a handful of counts. This chain connects TRBV7-2 to TRBJ1-2; D is unresolved. Looked up from germline, CDR1 is SGHTA and CDR2 is FQGNSA. V dropped 1 base and J dropped 0 bases, with 9 bases sitting between them. This CDR3 has 15 residues. The CDR3 reads CASSLDEQTNYGYTF. The CDR3 DNA reads TGTGCCAGCAGCTTAGATGAACAGACTAACTATGGCTACACCTTC. Drawing the rest from reference TRBV7-2 and TRBJ1-2, the complete variable domain is GAGVSQSPSNKVTEKGKDVELRCDPISGHTALYWYRQSLGQGLEFLIYFQGNSAPDKSGLPSDRFSAERTGGSVSTLTIQRTQQEDSAVYLCASSLDEQTNYGYTFGSGTRLTVV.

This clonotype was observed at least ten times. This chain joins TRBV28 and TRBJ2-3; D call uncertain. The CDR3 is made up of 13 amino acids. Germline V gene lookup returns CDR1 MDHEN and CDR2 SYDVKM. With 5 bases removed from V and 3 bases from J, the gap between germline ends came to 9 bases. The CDR3 nucleotides are TGTGCCAGCAGTCTCCCCGAGACAGATACGCAGTATTTT. This gives the protein CASSLPETDTQYF.

This clonotype was seen more than once but under ten times. The genes are TRBV29-1 and TRBJ2-3; D tentatively reads TRBD1 or TRBD2 (6 bases each). V dropped 3 bases and J dropped 5 bases, with 18 bases sitting between them. Looked up from germline, CDR1 is SQVTM and CDR2 is ANQGSEA. This CDR3 is built from 15 residues. CDR3 nucleotide sequence: TGCAGCGTTGAGGACGACGGGGGCTCGGGAGATACGCAGTATTTT. Protein product: CSVEDDGGSGDTQYF.

This clonotype appeared many times. This chain links TRBV28 with TRBJ2-1; no clear D. The germline gives CDR1 MDHEN, CDR2 SYDVKM. V was cut by 3 bases and J by 2 bases, with 8 bases left in between. The CDR3 contains 14 residues. The DNA of the CDR3 is TGTGCCAGCAGTTTTAGTGGTACCTACAATGAGCAGTTCTTC. It specifies CASSFSGTYNEQFF.

Only a few counts were recorded for this clonotype. The genes are TRBV7-3 and TRBJ2-1; D gene uncertain. Germline CDR1 SGHTA, CDR2 FQGTGA. With 3 bases removed from V and 5 bases from J, the gap between germline ends came to 8 bases. CDR3 length equals 13 residues. CDR3 sequence reads: CASSLPSNNEQFF. Written as DNA, the CDR3 is TGTGCCAGCAGCTTGCCTAGTAACAATGAGCAGTTCTTC.

This clonotype has a count of ten or more. The chain uses TRBV10-2 and TRBJ2-5, with 12 nucleotides matching TRBD1. This CDR3 comprises 14 residues. Looked up from germline, CDR1 is WSHSY and CDR2 is SAAADI. With V trimmed by 4 bases and J by 5 bases, 2 bases remained unmatched. Here the CDR3 DNA reads TGCGCCAGCAGTGGGGACAGGGGGCGTGAGACCCAGTACTTC. Translated, it gives CASSGDRGRETQYF.

V usage is TRBV9 and J usage is TRBJ2-3; 12 bases align to TRBD2. Looked up from germline, CDR1 is SGDLS and CDR2 is YYNGEE. The CDR3 is 17 residues long. V was pared by 0 bases and J by 6 bases, with 8 bases of the junction left unmatched. CDR3 amino acids: CASSVESSGGAGDTQYF. The CDR3 nucleotides read TGTGCCAGCAGCGTAGAATCTAGCGGGGGGGCCGGGGATACGCAGTATTTT.

The V call is TRBV29-1, the J call TRBJ2-4; perhaps TRBD2 as D (6 bases). With 2 bases removed from V and 1 base from J, the gap between germline ends came to 9 bases. The V gene's germline CDR1 is SQVTM and CDR2 ANQGSEA. The CDR3 is 14 amino acids. The CDR3 region is CSVETGTAKNIQYF. The DNA for the CDR3 is TGCAGCGTTGAAACCGGGACTGCCAAAAACATTCAGTACTTC.

The V call is TRBV11-2, the J call TRBJ2-5; D not resolved. With 6 bases removed from V and 4 bases from J, the gap between germline ends came to 12 bases. The CDR3 totals 13 residues. Germline V gene lookup returns CDR1 SGHAT and CDR2 FQNNGV. The CDR3 DNA follows: TGTGCCAGCAGGAATTTAGGTAGAGAGACCCAGTACTTC. Its protein is CASRNLGRETQYF.

This clonotype was seen just once. The chain employs TRBV7-6 and TRBJ2-1, with D unclear. CDR3 length equals 13 residues. The V and J ends lost 5 bases and 3 bases respectively, with 8 bases between them. Germline V lookup: CDR1 SGHVS, CDR2 FNYEAQ. The CDR3 DNA is TGTGCCAGCAGCCGATCGGTCTACAATGAGCAGTTCTTC. It yields the protein CASSRSVYNEQFF. The variable domain in full, completed from reference TRBV7-6 and TRBJ2-1, reads GAGVSQSPRYKVTKRGQDVALRCDPISGHVSLYWYRQALGQGPEFLTYFNYEAQQDKSGLPNDRFSAERPEGSISTLTIQRTEQRDSAMYRCASSRSVYNEQFFGPGTRLTVL.

This rearrangement joins TRBV2 to TRBJ1-5; 7 nucleotides agree with TRBD1. Germline loops: CDR1 SNHLY, CDR2 FYNNEI. The CDR3 sequence is 14 residues long. J was trimmed by 5 bases and V by 8 bases; bases with no gene match: 9. CDR3 sequence reads: CASSGGGGHQPQHF. In DNA form, the CDR3 reads TGTGCCAGCTCAGGTGGAGGGGGCCATCAGCCCCAGCATTTT.

This clonotype was seen just once. The chain couples TRBV18 to TRBJ1-2; no firm D call. Germline lookup yields CDR1 KGHSH and CDR2 LQKENI. The germline V and J ends were trimmed by 0 bases and 5 bases, with 16 bases remaining between them. This CDR3 has 16 residues. This CDR3 is CASSPPAREVDYGYTF. The DNA for the CDR3 is TGTGCCAGCTCACCACCGGCGAGGGAGGTAGATTATGGCTACACCTTC. The whole variable domain, remainder taken from reference TRBV18 and TRBJ1-2, is NAGVMQNPRHLVRRRGQEARLRCSPMKGHSHVYWYRQLPEEGLKFMVYLQKENIIDESGMPKERFSAEFPKEGPSILRIQQVVRGDSAAYFCASSPPAREVDYGYTFGSGTRLTVV.

The CDR3 sequence: CSLTANTEAFF. The CDR3 nucleotides are TGCAGCCTGACAGCGAACACTGAAGCTTTCTTT. This rearrangement joins TRBV29-1 to TRBJ1-1; maybe TRBD1 (5 bases). The germline V gene encodes CDR1 SQVTM and CDR2 ANQGSEA. This CDR3 is 11 amino acids long. V lost 8 bases and J lost 1, with 8 bases in between.

This clonotype was observed a handful of times. The chain recombines TRBV7-2 with TRBJ2-5; D is ambiguous. Trimming took off 0 bases at V and 11 bases at J, with 7 bases between the two ends. The CDR3 covers 11 residues. Germline lookup yields CDR1 SGHTA and CDR2 FQGNSA. CDR3 nucleotide sequence: TGTGCCAGCAGCTTAGCGGGTCAGCAGTACTTC. It translates to CASSLAGQQYF.

The CDR3 bases are TGTGCCAGCAGTTACTCGACGTTTGGTAGCGGGGGGATCTACAATGAGCAGTTCTTC. It codes for CASSYSTFGSGGIYNEQFF. The chain links TRBV6-2 or TRBV6-3 to TRBJ2-1; TRBD2 aligns across 10 bases. Germline V gives CDR1 MNHEY, CDR2 SVGEGT. This CDR3 comprises 19 residues. Trimming took 0 bases from V and 3 from J; bases not matched to a gene: 11.

V gene TRBV29-1 combines with J gene TRBJ2-4, with 11 bases aligning to TRBD1. The J call may be in error: the DNA end matches TRBJ2-7 better. Looked up from germline, CDR1 is SQVTM and CDR2 is ANQGSEA. CDR3 length: 14 amino acids. In DNA, the CDR3 is TGCAGCGTTGATGGACAGGGGGCATCCAACGAGCAGTACTTC. This gives the protein CSVDGQGASNEQYF.

This chain links TRBV20-1 with TRBJ1-2, with a weak D call TRBD1 (6 bases). The CDR3 sequence is 14 residues long. The germline V gene encodes CDR1 DFQATT and CDR2 SNEGSKA (reference sequence). Between the trimmed V and J ends, which lost 0 bases and 4 bases, there was a span of 12 bases. In DNA form, the CDR3 reads TGCAGTGCTAGAGATGGGAGGGGGGCCTATGGCTACACCTTC. It encodes CSARDGRGAYGYTF.

The V and J genes are TRBV27 and TRBJ2-1; a weak D match, TRBD1 (6 bases). The V gene lost 10 bases and the J gene lost 3 bases, with 10 bases spanning the gap. Germline CDR1 reads MNHEY; CDR2 reads SMNVEV (reference sequence). This CDR3 contains 12 residues. The CDR3 loop is CANTGNYNEQFF. Written as DNA, the CDR3 is TGTGCCAACACAGGGAACTACAATGAGCAGTTCTTC.